This is a list of T cell receptor beta chains from one sample in a study of blood T cell repertoires in COVID-19. Method: immunoSEQ multiplex PCR; TCRdb's copy keeps in-frame clones and lacks some. This table has about 100,000 clones, roughly 87% appearing once. The material sequenced was peripheral blood. The receptor set was obtained from a man aged 30 to 45 in a cohort sampled during active COVID-19. Both conserved end residues are trimmed from each CDR3. Each record gives: J gene, V gene, D gene, CDR3 protein. The D gene is left open where the match is weak.

j_gene: TRBJ2-5; v_gene: TRBV30; d_gene: TRBD2; CDR3aa: AWREGLAGQETQY
j_gene: TRBJ2-1; v_gene: TRBV24-1; d_gene: -; CDR3aa: ATSDATREDEQF
j_gene: TRBJ2-3; v_gene: TRBV18; d_gene: TRBD2; CDR3aa: ASSPRTRNTDTQY
j_gene: TRBJ1-2; v_gene: TRBV27; d_gene: TRBD1; CDR3aa: ASSIDRVGYGYT
j_gene: TRBJ2-3; v_gene: TRBV27; d_gene: -; CDR3aa: ASSLGLASTDTQY
j_gene: TRBJ2-1; v_gene: TRBV24-1; d_gene: -; CDR3aa: ATSVGTYNEQF
j_gene: TRBJ1-4; v_gene: TRBV7-9; d_gene: -; CDR3aa: ASSLTGNNEKLF
j_gene: TRBJ1-6; v_gene: TRBV7-9; d_gene: -; CDR3aa: ASSFGQSPLH
j_gene: TRBJ1-6; v_gene: TRBV7-9; d_gene: -; CDR3aa: ASSSRGPSNSPLH
j_gene: TRBJ1-6; v_gene: TRBV30; d_gene: -; CDR3aa: AWSSGAHNSPLH
j_gene: TRBJ1-1; v_gene: TRBV10-1; d_gene: -; CDR3aa: ASSDGGCTEAF
j_gene: TRBJ1-5; v_gene: TRBV4-3; d_gene: -; CDR3aa: ASSQDSGHQPQH
j_gene: TRBJ1-6; v_gene: TRBV30; d_gene: TRBD1; CDR3aa: AWSVRGQGFSPLH
j_gene: TRBJ2-5; v_gene: TRBV2; d_gene: TRBD2; CDR3aa: ASAGTSGGRAGETQY
j_gene: TRBJ1-4; v_gene: TRBV7-9; d_gene: -; CDR3aa: ASSLGGGGEKLF
j_gene: TRBJ2-5; v_gene: TRBV5-1; d_gene: TRBD2; CDR3aa: ASSIGLAGTQETQY
j_gene: TRBJ1-6; v_gene: TRBV30; d_gene: -; CDR3aa: AWSVPGGYSPLH
j_gene: TRBJ2-7; v_gene: TRBV30; d_gene: -; CDR3aa: AWSVSSFPGTYEQY
j_gene: TRBJ1-1; v_gene: TRBV5-1; d_gene: -; CDR3aa: ASSFSWEGTEAF
j_gene: TRBJ1-6; v_gene: TRBV5-4; d_gene: -; CDR3aa: ASSLHPIEGSPLH
j_gene: TRBJ2-7; v_gene: TRBV2; d_gene: TRBD1; CDR3aa: ASLSEQGASYEQY
j_gene: TRBJ2-3; v_gene: TRBV5-1; d_gene: TRBD2; CDR3aa: ASLAGGTDTQY
j_gene: TRBJ1-1; v_gene: TRBV30; d_gene: -; CDR3aa: ARSHGGTEAF
j_gene: TRBJ2-1; v_gene: TRBV10-3; d_gene: TRBD2; CDR3aa: AIRGVGGGYNEQF
j_gene: TRBJ1-2; v_gene: TRBV2; d_gene: -; CDR3aa: ASKVGGLNYGYT
j_gene: TRBJ2-2; v_gene: TRBV9; d_gene: TRBD2; CDR3aa: ASSVALAGGLLTGELF
j_gene: TRBJ1-2; v_gene: TRBV7-2; d_gene: TRBD1; CDR3aa: ASSLEPGGNYGYT
j_gene: TRBJ1-1; v_gene: TRBV29-1; d_gene: -; CDR3aa: SVERQLNTEAF
j_gene: TRBJ2-7; v_gene: TRBV27; d_gene: TRBD2; CDR3aa: ASSPGTSGGYEQY
j_gene: TRBJ2-5; v_gene: TRBV6-2/TRBV6-3; d_gene: -; CDR3aa: ASSYSLAAAETQY
j_gene: TRBJ2-1; v_gene: TRBV9; d_gene: TRBD2; CDR3aa: ASSVEGGSYNEQF
j_gene: TRBJ2-7; v_gene: TRBV23-1; d_gene: -; CDR3aa: ASSPHGPDPSYEQY
j_gene: TRBJ1-2; v_gene: TRBV10-1; d_gene: TRBD1; CDR3aa: ASSTGTGVGYT
j_gene: TRBJ1-2; v_gene: TRBV11-3; d_gene: TRBD1; CDR3aa: ARGDRASNYGYT
j_gene: TRBJ1-2; v_gene: TRBV7-9; d_gene: -; CDR3aa: ASSLGTVTQQGGYT
j_gene: TRBJ1-1; v_gene: TRBV2; d_gene: -; CDR3aa: ASITGLYTEAF
j_gene: TRBJ2-2; v_gene: TRBV5-4; d_gene: TRBD2; CDR3aa: ASSPLALDGELF
j_gene: TRBJ2-7; v_gene: TRBV6-9; d_gene: -; CDR3aa: ASRGLAEQY
j_gene: TRBJ2-7; v_gene: TRBV19; d_gene: TRBD1; CDR3aa: ASSSTGIEQY
j_gene: TRBJ1-1; v_gene: TRBV6-5; d_gene: -; CDR3aa: ASSWTPNTEAF